This T cell receptor (beta chain) was sequenced in a study of blood T cell repertoires in COVID-19. Only in-frame clones appear in the TCRdb table, and some are missing; sequencing was by immunoSEQ multiplex PCR. There are 100,000 or so clones in the sample; around 80% occur only once, and roughly 4.1% lies in the top ten. CDR3 length: 14 amino acids. The germline V gene has CDR1 SGHAT and CDR2 FQNNGV. With V trimmed by 4 bases and J by 4 bases, 5 bases remained unmatched. The chain carries TRBV11-2 and TRBJ2-7; TRBD2 agrees at 9 bases. The sequenced material came from peripheral blood. The TCR was taken from a man in his 60s with acute or convalescent COVID-19. CDR3 sequence (DNA): TGTGCCAGCAGCTGGGGTAGCGGGGGTTACGAGCAGTACTTC. As protein: CASSWGSGGYEQYF.